The subject of this entry is one T cell receptor (beta chain). The record originates from a study of cytotoxic CD8 clonotypes in ibrutinib-treated CLL. The method was immunoSEQ multiplex PCR; TCRdb's version includes in-frame clones alone and lacks a portion of them. Of over 150,000 clones detected, around three quarters appear once; the ten largest clones hold around an eighth. CDR1 is MDHEN and CDR2 is SYDVKM in the germline V gene. The CDR3 has 14 residues. Trimming stripped 5 bases from V and 3 bases from J, with 14 bases between. The receptor comes from a human donor with chronic lymphocytic leukemia. Material: PBMCs, obtained after 24 months of ibrutinib treatment. The chain has TRBV28 and TRBJ2-7; tentatively, D is TRBD1 or TRBD2 (5 bases each). Here the CDR3 DNA reads TGTGCCAGCAGTCGCCGGGACGGTATCTACGAGCAGTACTTC. Residues: CASSRRDGIYEQYF.